This T cell receptor (beta chain) was obtained from a study of cytomegalovirus exposure and HLA in healthy donors. Both 60 Vbeta primers and 13 Jbeta primers went into the PCR. Only in-frame clones appear in the TCRdb table, and some are missing; sequencing was by immunoSEQ multiplex PCR. The sample holds 150,000 to 200,000 clones, approximately 82% seen once. This clone appeared once. Trimming removed 4 bases from V and 4 bases from J, with 17 bases in between. This CDR3 spans 15 amino acids. Germline-derived CDR1 and CDR2 are SGHRS and YFSETQ. The sequenced material came from PBMCs. The chain has TRBV5-1 and TRBJ1-1; D is perhaps TRBD1 (6 bases). The TCR sequence derives from a girl aged 2 to 9 in good health and CMV-seropositive. This CDR3 reads CASSTARGATTEAFF. The CDR3 DNA reads TGCGCCAGCAGCACAGCCAGGGGTGCGACCACTGAAGCTTTCTTT.